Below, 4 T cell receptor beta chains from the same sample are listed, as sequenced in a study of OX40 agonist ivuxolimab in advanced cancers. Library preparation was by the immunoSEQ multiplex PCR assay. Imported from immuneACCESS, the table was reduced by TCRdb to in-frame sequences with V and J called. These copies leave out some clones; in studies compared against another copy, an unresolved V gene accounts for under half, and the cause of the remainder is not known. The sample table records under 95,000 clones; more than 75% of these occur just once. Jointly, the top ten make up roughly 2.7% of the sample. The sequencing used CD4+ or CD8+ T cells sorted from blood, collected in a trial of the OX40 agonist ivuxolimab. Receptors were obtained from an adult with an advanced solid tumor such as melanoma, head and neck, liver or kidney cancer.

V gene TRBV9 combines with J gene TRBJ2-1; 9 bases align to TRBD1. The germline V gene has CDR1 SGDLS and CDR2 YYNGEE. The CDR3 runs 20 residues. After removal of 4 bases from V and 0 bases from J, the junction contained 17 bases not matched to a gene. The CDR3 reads CASSTRGQGYWDRSYNEQFF. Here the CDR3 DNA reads TGTGCCAGCAGCACCCGGGGACAGGGATACTGGGACCGCTCCTACAATGAGCAGTTCTTC.

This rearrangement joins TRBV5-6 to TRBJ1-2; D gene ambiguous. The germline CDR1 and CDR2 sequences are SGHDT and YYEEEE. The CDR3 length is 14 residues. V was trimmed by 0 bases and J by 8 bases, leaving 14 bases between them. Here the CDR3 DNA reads TGTGCCAGCAGCTTGGGGCAGCCCAAAGGGGGCTACACCTTC. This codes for CASSLGQPKGGYTF.

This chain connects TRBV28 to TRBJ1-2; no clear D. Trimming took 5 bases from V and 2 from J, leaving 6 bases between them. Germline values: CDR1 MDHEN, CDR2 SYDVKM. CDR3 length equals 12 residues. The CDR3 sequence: CASSTSNYGYTF. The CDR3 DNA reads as TGTGCCAGCAGTACATCAAACTATGGCTACACCTTC.

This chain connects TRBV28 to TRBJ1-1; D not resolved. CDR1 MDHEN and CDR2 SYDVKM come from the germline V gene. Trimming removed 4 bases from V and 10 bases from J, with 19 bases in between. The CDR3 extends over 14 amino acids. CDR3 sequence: CASSSDPGSVVAFF. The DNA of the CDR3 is TGTGCCAGCAGTTCTGACCCCGGGAGTGTAGTAGCTTTCTTT.